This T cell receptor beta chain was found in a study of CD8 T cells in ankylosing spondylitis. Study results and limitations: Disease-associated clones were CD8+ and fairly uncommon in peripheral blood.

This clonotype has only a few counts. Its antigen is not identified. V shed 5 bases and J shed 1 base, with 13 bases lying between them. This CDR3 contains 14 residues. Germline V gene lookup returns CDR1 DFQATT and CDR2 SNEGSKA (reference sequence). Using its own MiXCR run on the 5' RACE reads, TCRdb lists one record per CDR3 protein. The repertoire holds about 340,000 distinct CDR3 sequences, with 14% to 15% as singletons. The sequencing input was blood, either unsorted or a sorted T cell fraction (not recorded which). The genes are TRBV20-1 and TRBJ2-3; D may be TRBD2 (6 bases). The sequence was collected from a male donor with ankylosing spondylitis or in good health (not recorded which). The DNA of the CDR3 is TGCAGTGCTCCCCGGGACTCGGGCACAGATACGCAGTATTTT. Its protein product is CSAPRDSGTDTQYF.